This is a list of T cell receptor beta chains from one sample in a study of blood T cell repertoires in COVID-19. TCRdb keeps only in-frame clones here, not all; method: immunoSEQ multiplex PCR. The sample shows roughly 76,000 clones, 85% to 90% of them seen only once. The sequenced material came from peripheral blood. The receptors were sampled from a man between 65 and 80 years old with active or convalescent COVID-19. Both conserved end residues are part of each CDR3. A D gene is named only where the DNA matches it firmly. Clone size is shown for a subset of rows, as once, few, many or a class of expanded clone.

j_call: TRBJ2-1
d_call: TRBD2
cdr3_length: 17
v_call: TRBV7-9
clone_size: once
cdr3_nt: TGTGCCAGCAGCTCTAAGGTGGGGGGGAGCTCCTACAATGAGCAGTTCTTC
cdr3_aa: CASSSKVGGSSYNEQFF

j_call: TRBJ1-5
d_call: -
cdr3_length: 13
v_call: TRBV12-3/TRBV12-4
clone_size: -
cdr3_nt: TGTGCCAGCAGTTTCTACGAATATCAGCCCCAGCATTTT
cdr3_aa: CASSFYEYQPQHF

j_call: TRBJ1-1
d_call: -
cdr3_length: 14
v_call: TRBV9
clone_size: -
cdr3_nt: TGTGCCAGCAGCGCGCAGGGTCCGGCCACTGAAGCTTTCTTT
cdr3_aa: CASSAQGPATEAFF

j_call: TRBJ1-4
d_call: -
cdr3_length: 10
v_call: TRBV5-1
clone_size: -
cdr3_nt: TGCGCCAGCAGCCCCCCTCCGCGGATTTTT
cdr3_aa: CASSPPPRIF

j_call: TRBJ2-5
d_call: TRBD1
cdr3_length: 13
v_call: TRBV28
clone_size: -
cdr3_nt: TGTGCCAGCGGGGACAGGGCCTTAGAGACCCAGTACTTC
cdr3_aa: CASGDRALETQYF

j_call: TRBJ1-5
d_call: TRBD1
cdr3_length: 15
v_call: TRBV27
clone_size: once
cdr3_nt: TGTGCCAGCAGTAGGGGACAGGGCATCGGTCAGCCCCAGCATTTT
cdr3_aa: CASSRGQGIGQPQHF

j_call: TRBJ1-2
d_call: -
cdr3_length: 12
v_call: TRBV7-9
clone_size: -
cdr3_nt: TGTGCCAGCAGCTTAGCCGTAGATGGCTACACCTTC
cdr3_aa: CASSLAVDGYTF

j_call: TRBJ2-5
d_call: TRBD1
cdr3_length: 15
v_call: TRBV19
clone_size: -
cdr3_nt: TGTGCCAGTAGTATCACCGGGACAGGGAAAGAGACCCAGTACTTC
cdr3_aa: CASSITGTGKETQYF

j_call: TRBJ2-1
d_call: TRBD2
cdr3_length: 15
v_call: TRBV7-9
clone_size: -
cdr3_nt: TGTGCCAGCAGCTTCAACGCGGGAGGAAACAATGAGCAGTTCTTC
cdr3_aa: CASSFNAGGNNEQFF

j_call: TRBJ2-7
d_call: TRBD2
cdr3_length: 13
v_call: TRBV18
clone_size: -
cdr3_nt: TGTGCCAGCTCACCGGGACTAGCGTACGAGCAGTACTTC
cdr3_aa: CASSPGLAYEQYF

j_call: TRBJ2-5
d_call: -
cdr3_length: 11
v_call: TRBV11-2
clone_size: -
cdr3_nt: TGTGCCAGCAGCTTAACCTCAAACTCACACTTC
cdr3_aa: CASSLTSNSHF

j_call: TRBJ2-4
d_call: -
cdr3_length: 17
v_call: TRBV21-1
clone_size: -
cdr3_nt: TGTGCCAGCAGCAAAGAAGGAGGTCCGAACAACAAAAACATTCAGTACTTC
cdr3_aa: CASSKEGGPNNKNIQYF

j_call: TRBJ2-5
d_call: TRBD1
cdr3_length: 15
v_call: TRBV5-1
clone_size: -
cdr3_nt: TGCGCCAGCAGCCCGGTTGGACAGGGGTTTGAGACCCAGTACTTC
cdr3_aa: CASSPVGQGFETQYF

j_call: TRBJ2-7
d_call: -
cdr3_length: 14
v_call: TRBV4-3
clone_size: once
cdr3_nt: TGCGCCAGCAGCCAAGATCTATCCGGCTACGAGCAGTACTTC
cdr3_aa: CASSQDLSGYEQYF

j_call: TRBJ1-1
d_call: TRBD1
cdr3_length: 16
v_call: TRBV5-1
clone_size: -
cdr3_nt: TGCGCCAGCAGCTCCGTTGCAGGACAGGGGCATACTGAAGCTTTCTTT
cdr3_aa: CASSSVAGQGHTEAFF

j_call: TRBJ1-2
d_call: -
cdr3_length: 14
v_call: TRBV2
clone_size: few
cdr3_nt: TGTGCCAGCAGTGAAGACGCTTACGAGAATGGCTACACCTTC
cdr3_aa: CASSEDAYENGYTF

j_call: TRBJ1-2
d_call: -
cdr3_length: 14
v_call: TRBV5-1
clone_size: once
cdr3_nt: TGCGCCAGCAGCCTCTCAGGGGAAAGCTATGGCTACACCTTC
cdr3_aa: CASSLSGESYGYTF

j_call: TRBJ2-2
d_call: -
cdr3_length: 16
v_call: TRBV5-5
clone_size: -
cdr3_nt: TGTGCCAGCAGCTTGGCCCCCAGTGTCAGCACCGGGGAGCTGTTTTTT
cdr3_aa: CASSLAPSVSTGELFF

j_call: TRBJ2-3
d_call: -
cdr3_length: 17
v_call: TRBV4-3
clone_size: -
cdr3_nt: TGCGCCAGCAGCCTCACCCTAGCTGGAGCGGCCACAGATACGCAGTATTTT
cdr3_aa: CASSLTLAGAATDTQYF

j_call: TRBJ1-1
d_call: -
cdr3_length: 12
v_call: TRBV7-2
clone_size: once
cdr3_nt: TGTGCCAGCAGCTTAAACACCGCTGAAGCTTTCTTT
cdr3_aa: CASSLNTAEAFF

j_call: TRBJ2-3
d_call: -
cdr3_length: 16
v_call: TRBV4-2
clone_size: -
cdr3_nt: TGTGCCAGCAGCCCCACTGACAGTCCTAGCACAGATACGCAGTATTTT
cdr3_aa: CASSPTDSPSTDTQYF

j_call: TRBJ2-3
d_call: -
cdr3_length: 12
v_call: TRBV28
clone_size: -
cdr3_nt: TGTGCCAGCACCGCCTACACAGATACGCAGTATTTT
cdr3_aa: CASTAYTDTQYF